This is a list of T cell receptor beta chains from one sample in a study of blood T cell repertoires in COVID-19. Clones were sequenced by immunoSEQ multiplex PCR, and TCRdb holds only the in-frame ones, with some missing. This table holds 40,000 to 60,000 clones, about 87% found once. Sequencing was carried out using peripheral blood. Source of these receptors: an elderly woman with COVID-19, enrolled during active disease. The CDR3 runs from the conserved cysteine through the conserved F or W. The D gene is left open where the match is weak. The size entry is marked missing in some rows and otherwise reads once, few, many or a size class.

>TRBJ1-5|TRBV7-9|few|TRBD1
CASSLGTGSQPQHF
TGTGCCAGCAGCTTAGGGACAGGGTCTCAGCCCCAGCATTTT
>TRBJ2-3|TRBV4-2|-|-
CASSHGASGTSTDTQYF
TGTGCCAGCAGCCATGGGGCAAGCGGGACAAGCACAGATACGCAGTATTTT
>TRBJ1-5|TRBV6-5|-|TRBD1
CASQMGTGGNQPQHF
TGTGCCAGCCAGATGGGGACAGGGGGCAATCAGCCCCAGCATTTT
>TRBJ1-2|TRBV29-1|-|TRBD1
CSVEGQGRSYTF
TGCAGCGTTGAAGGACAGGGGAGGAGCTACACCTTC
>TRBJ2-1|TRBV9|-|TRBD1
CASSVGQANEQFF
TGTGCCAGCAGCGTGGGACAGGCGAATGAGCAGTTCTTC
>TRBJ2-7|TRBV7-2|-|TRBD1
CASSRAGTGYEQYF
TGTGCCAGCAGCCGGGCCGGGACAGGCTACGAGCAGTACTTC
>TRBJ2-3|TRBV5-1|-|TRBD2
CASSLGTSGGVPDTQYF
TGCGCCAGCAGCTTGGGGACTAGCGGGGGGGTGCCAGATACGCAGTATTTT
>TRBJ1-1|TRBV29-1|-|-
CSVDSRLGAFF
TGCAGCGTTGATTCGAGGCTTGGAGCTTTCTTT
>TRBJ1-2|TRBV15|-|TRBD1
CATSPRQGAKYGYTF
TGTGCCACCAGCCCAAGACAGGGGGCCAAGTATGGCTACACCTTC
>TRBJ1-5|TRBV7-9|once|-
CASSLKRRAVENQPQHF
TGTGCCAGCAGCTTAAAAAGGAGGGCCGTGGAAAATCAGCCCCAGCATTTT
>TRBJ2-5|TRBV5-1|-|TRBD2
CASSLSVLAGDTTQYF
TGCGCCAGCAGCTTGTCGGTCCTAGCGGGGGACACGACCCAGTACTTC
>TRBJ1-1|TRBV5-1|-|-
CASKLGEGTEAFF
TGCGCCAGCAAGTTGGGGGAGGGGACTGAAGCTTTCTTT
>TRBJ1-1|TRBV5-1|once|TRBD1
CASSSAGTGTRDTEAFF
TGCGCCAGCAGCTCGGCCGGGACAGGGACCCGGGACACTGAAGCTTTCTTT
>TRBJ2-2|TRBV5-6|-|TRBD1
CASIINGQGNTGELFF
TGTGCCAGCATCATTAATGGACAGGGCAACACCGGGGAGCTGTTTTTT
>TRBJ2-5|TRBV3-1/TRBV3-2|-|TRBD2
CASSPRTSPQETQYF
TGTGCCAGCAGCCCTAGGACTAGCCCCCAAGAGACCCAGTACTTC
>TRBJ2-1|TRBV14|-|-
CASSQGNQGHEQFF
TGTGCCAGCAGCCAAGGTAACCAGGGCCATGAGCAGTTCTTC
>TRBJ2-5|TRBV7-9|-|TRBD2
CATLLSGRGETQYF
TGTGCCACTCTCCTTAGCGGGAGAGGTGAGACCCAGTACTTC
>TRBJ2-1|TRBV24-1|-|-
CATNGGYNNEQFF
TGTGCCACCAACGGCGGGTATAACAATGAGCAGTTCTTC
>TRBJ1-6|TRBV9|-|-
CASSEQPDSPLHF
TGTGCCAGCAGTGAGCAACCCGATTCACCCCTCCACTTT
>TRBJ1-2|TRBV7-9|-|-
CASSLSQGVGGYTF
TGTGCCAGCAGCTTATCCCAGGGCGTTGGAGGCTACACCTTC
>TRBJ2-1|TRBV12-3/TRBV12-4|large|-
CASSFDRYNEQFF
TGTGCCAGCAGTTTCGACAGATACAATGAGCAGTTCTTC
>TRBJ2-7|TRBV7-6|-|-
CASSLQPGPGTPPVYEQYF
TGTGCCAGCAGCTTACAACCCGGCCCCGGGACTCCGCCTGTCTACGAGCAGTACTTC
>TRBJ1-2|TRBV11-2|-|-
CASSLYSHANYGYTF
TGTGCCAGCAGCTTATACAGCCATGCTAACTATGGCTACACCTTC
>TRBJ2-6|TRBV5-1|-|-
CASSSTGTPASGANVLTF
TGCGCCAGCAGCTCTACGGGAACCCCCGCCTCTGGGGCCAACGTCCTGACTTTC